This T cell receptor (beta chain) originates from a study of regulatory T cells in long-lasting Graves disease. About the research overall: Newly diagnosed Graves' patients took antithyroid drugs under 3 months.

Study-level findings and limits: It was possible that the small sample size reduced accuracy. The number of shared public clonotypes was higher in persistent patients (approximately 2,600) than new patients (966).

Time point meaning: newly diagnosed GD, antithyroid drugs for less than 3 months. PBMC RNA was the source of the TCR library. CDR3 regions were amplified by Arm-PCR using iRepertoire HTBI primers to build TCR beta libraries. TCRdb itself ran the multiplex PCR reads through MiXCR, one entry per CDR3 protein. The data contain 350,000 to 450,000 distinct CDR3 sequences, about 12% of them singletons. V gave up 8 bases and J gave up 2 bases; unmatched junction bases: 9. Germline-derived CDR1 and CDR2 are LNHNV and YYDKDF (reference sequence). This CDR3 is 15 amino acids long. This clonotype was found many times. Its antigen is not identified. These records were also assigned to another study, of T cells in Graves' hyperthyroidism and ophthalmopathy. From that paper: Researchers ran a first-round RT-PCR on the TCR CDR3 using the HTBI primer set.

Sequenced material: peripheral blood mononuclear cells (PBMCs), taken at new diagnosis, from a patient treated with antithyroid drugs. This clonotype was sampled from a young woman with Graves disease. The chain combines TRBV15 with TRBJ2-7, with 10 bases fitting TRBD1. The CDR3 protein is CATRDRGSSPYEQYF. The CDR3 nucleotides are TGTGCCACCCGGGACAGGGGCTCTTCCCCCTACGAGCAGTACTTC.